The sequence of this T cell receptor (beta chain) was determined in a study of spatial heterogeneity in lung cancer (dated by TCRdb to between 2018 and 2020). With regard to the full study: Beta-chain transcripts were consistently detected in greater numbers than alpha-chain transcripts, which likely reflects a higher abundance of beta-chain transcripts. Both alpha and beta chains were TCR-sequenced in samples taken at surgery, namely 220 tumor regions, around 61 matched nontumor lung samples and 56 PBMC samples. TCR alpha and beta repertoires were quantitatively compared across multiple tumor regions, matched nontumor lung and blood in non-small cell lung cancer. In the raw uncorrected reads, each unique combination of TCR and UMI appeared more than ten times on average. The study linked features of the TCR repertoire to counts of nonsynonymous mutations, which were determined by whole-exome sequencing of tumor tissue. General study outcomes and caveats: Ubiquitous expanded tumor TCRs were detected in blood more often at tumor resection than at routine follow-up. Additional single-cell paired TCR alpha and beta sequencing was considered necessary to confirm, at a functional level, the hypothesis that regional TCRs recognize regional mutations.

Sample time point, as interpreted from the label and publication: sample taken at primary tumor resection. Whole RNA extracted from tumor and nontumor lung tissue, or from cryopreserved PBMC samples, was used for TCR sequencing without cell sorting. Donors were 72 patients with early-stage, untreated non-small cell lung cancer from the lung TRACERx cohort. Only patients for whom sufficient RNA was available from at least two tumor regions were selected for TCR sequencing. Turning to this clonotype: It lacks a known antigen. No base quality information exists; no much larger clone differs at one position.

A distance of 16 bases separates the germline ends of V and J, which lose 5 bases and 3 bases respectively. Sequences MNHEY (CDR1) and SVGAGI (CDR2) are obtained from the germline V gene. From cysteine to phenylalanine, the CDR3 is 16 amino acids long. Of all the DNA, just the CDR3 is kept, 48 bases in frame from base 1. Library preparation was by 5' RACE. Sequenced on a NextSeq 500. The TCR library protocol attached a unique molecular identifier to each TCR cDNA molecule to allow correction of PCR and sequencing errors. In the paper's pipeline: Decombinator tools were used for TCR identification, UMI-based error correction and CDR3 extraction. TCRs above a frequency of 2 per 1,000, corresponding to the top 1% of the tumor frequency distribution, were defined as expanded. Renyi diversity was calculated using the R vegan package after each repertoire was subsampled 100 times to 5,000 TCRs. CDR3 similarity networks were constructed using string-kernel similarity of amino acid triplets, with links drawn between CDR3s whose pairwise similarity was above 0.82. TCRdb reprocessed the public reads (quality trimming at Q25 with fastp, clone calling with MiXCR) and kept in-frame beta chains. Duplicate CDR3 protein sequences are folded into a single record with the most common DNA and genes. TCRdb's processing, not the authors' own work, is the source of the V and J calls. Recorded for this sample are around 4,000 distinct CDR3 sequences; approximately 20% of them occurred a single time. The ten most abundant clones make up about 72% of the sample.

The TCR comes from a male donor with early-stage non-small cell lung cancer. The chain couples TRBV6-5 to TRBJ1-4; no D gene call is confident. This specimen consisted of PBMCs, obtained at surgery. CDR3 reads: CASSPASAGSNEKLFF. The sequenced DNA: TGTGCCAGCAGTCCCGCCTCGGCAGGATCTAATGAAAAACTGTTTTTT.